This T cell receptor beta chain was found in a study of T cells after yellow fever vaccination. Points on this clonotype: Its antigen is still unknown.

This CDR3 is 15 amino acids long. The V gene lost 0 bases and the J gene lost 7 bases, with 10 bases spanning the gap. Germline V lookup: CDR1 MNHEY, CDR2 SVGAGI. Template switching with 5'RACE generated the TCR cDNA and added a universal primer site and UMIs. TCRdb recomputed calls from the 5' RACE reads with MiXCR, one row per CDR3 protein. Among about 550,000 distinct CDR3 sequences, 15% to 20% were seen once, and the ten largest hold roughly an eighth. General observations from the study: Re-detected after boosting: most primary clones, 96% of CD4 and under 90% of CD8.

This chain links TRBV6-5 with TRBJ1-6; no definite D call. The sequenced sample was PBMCs, obtained 15 days after the yellow fever booster vaccination. This receptor was taken from a man aged 25 to 45 who received the YFV17D yellow fever vaccine. The CDR3 loop is CASSYSGSTNSPLHF. In DNA, the CDR3 is TGTGCCAGCAGTTACTCGGGCAGTACCAATTCACCCCTCCACTTT.